This T cell receptor beta chain was retrieved from a study of identical twins. TCRdb re-derived calls from the 5' RACE reads in MiXCR, one entry per CDR3 protein. The table includes 200,000 to 250,000 distinct CDR3 sequences, roughly 13% detected once. Per the germline V gene, CDR1 is SGDLS and CDR2 is YYNGEE. The CDR3 is made up of 14 amino acids. The V gene end was trimmed by 0 bases and the J gene end by 2 bases; junction bases not matched to a gene: 2. Many counts were recorded for this clonotype. The same sample was also used in a study of yellow fever vaccine responses in identical twins.

This clonotype originated in a woman aged 18-29 years in good health. The sequenced material came from memory (CD45RO+) T cells sorted from blood. The J gene is TRBJ2-7, the V gene TRBV9, with 7 positions matching TRBD1. The chain's CDR3 is CASSVGQGTYEQYF. CDR3 in DNA: TGTGCCAGCAGCGTAGGACAGGGAACCTACGAGCAGTACTTC.